The rows below give T cell receptor beta chains drawn from one sample of a study of spatial heterogeneity in lung cancer. MiXCR, run by TCRdb on the 5' RACE reads, gives a single entry per CDR3 protein. Of 90,000 to 95,000 distinct CDR3 sequences listed, roughly 12% are singletons. The sequences come from PBMCs, collected at surgery. These receptors were collected from a male donor with early-stage non-small cell lung cancer. CDR3s include the opening cysteine and the closing phenylalanine or tryptophan. A D gene is named only where the DNA matches it firmly. Clone sizes are given selectively: once, few, many, or a class where the clone is expanded.

TRBV4-3	-	TRBJ2-2	-	CASSQDSGSRELFF	TGCGCCAGCAGCCAAGATTCAGGGTCCAGAGAGCTGTTTTTT
TRBV7-2	-	TRBJ2-7	-	CASSPRYEQYF	TGTGCCAGCAGCCCCCGGTACGAGCAGTACTTC
TRBV11-3	-	TRBJ2-7	few	CASSFQVSTEQYF	TGTGCCAGCAGCTTTCAGGTTTCGACCGAGCAGTACTTC
TRBV7-2	-	TRBJ1-6	few	CASSPGVPLHF	TGTGCCAGCAGCCCTGGAGTACCCCTCCACTTT
TRBV12-3/TRBV12-4	-	TRBJ1-4	-	CASTPSTATNEKLFF	TGTGCCAGCACTCCCAGTACAGCAACTAATGAAAAACTGTTTTTT
TRBV12-3/TRBV12-4	-	TRBJ1-2	few	CASTLQGGYGYTF	TGTGCCAGCACCCTACAGGGTGGCTATGGCTACACCTTC
TRBV5-1	-	TRBJ2-1	-	CASSLRQSPNNEQFF	TGCGCCAGCAGCTTGAGGCAGTCGCCCAACAATGAGCAGTTCTTC
TRBV5-4	-	TRBJ2-3	many	CASSSLEGDTQYF	TGTGCCAGCAGCTCCCTCGAGGGCGATACGCAGTATTTT
TRBV12-3/TRBV12-4	TRBD2	TRBJ2-3	-	CASSIPGPSGGEQYF	TGTGCCAGCAGTATACCTGGTCCAAGCGGGGGGGAGCAGTATTTT
TRBV25-1	TRBD1	TRBJ1-3	many	CASGSGQPTSGNTIYF	TGTGCCAGCGGTTCGGGACAGCCGACCTCTGGAAACACCATATATTTT
TRBV10-3	-	TRBJ2-5	many	CAISESRGETQYF	TGTGCCATCAGTGAGTCCAGGGGAGAGACCCAGTACTTC
TRBV14	TRBD2	TRBJ2-5	-	CASSQDGAGGPQETQYF	TGTGCCAGCAGCCAAGACGGAGCGGGGGGACCACAAGAGACCCAGTACTTC
TRBV9	TRBD1	TRBJ1-5	few	CASSVGQGYEPQHF	TGTGCCAGCAGCGTCGGACAGGGTTATGAGCCCCAGCATTTT
TRBV7-8	-	TRBJ1-1	once	CASSSGKPEAFF	TGTGCCAGCAGCTCCGGGAAACCTGAAGCTTTCTTT
TRBV11-2	TRBD1	TRBJ2-7	few	CASSRWDSVTYEQYF	TGTGCCAGCAGCAGATGGGACAGCGTCACCTACGAGCAGTACTTC
TRBV29-1	TRBD2	TRBJ2-3	many	CSVEGFASGIRADTQYF	TGCAGCGTTGAAGGTTTCGCTAGCGGGATTCGGGCAGATACGCAGTATTTT
TRBV29-1	-	TRBJ1-2	-	CSAGGTGGNGYTF	TGCAGCGCCGGCGGCACGGGAGGGAATGGCTACACCTTC
TRBV6-2/TRBV6-3	TRBD2	TRBJ2-3	-	CASSYDGRRGVWDTQYF	TGTGCCAGCAGTTACGATGGCCGCCGGGGGGTTTGGGATACGCAGTATTTT
TRBV6-2/TRBV6-3	TRBD1	TRBJ2-3	few	CASSYSATGSDTDTQYF	TGTGCCAGCAGTTACTCCGCGACAGGGAGTGATACAGATACGCAGTATTTT
TRBV9	-	TRBJ2-1	few	CASSVYSYNEQFF	TGTGCCAGCAGCGTATACTCCTACAATGAGCAGTTCTTC
TRBV7-9	TRBD2	TRBJ2-1	many	CASSLLAGGYNEQFF	TGTGCCAGCAGCTTATTAGCGGGAGGTTACAATGAGCAGTTCTTC
TRBV12-3/TRBV12-4	TRBD1	TRBJ1-5	-	CASRDRRGQPQHF	TGTGCCAGCCGGGACAGGAGGGGTCAGCCCCAGCATTTT
TRBV7-9	-	TRBJ2-3	few	CASSHKIGLSSTDTQYF	TGTGCCAGCAGCCATAAAATAGGACTTTCTAGCACAGATACGCAGTATTTT
TRBV18	-	TRBJ1-3	few	CASSPGHHSGNTIYF	TGTGCCAGCTCACCTGGACACCACTCTGGAAACACCATATATTTT
TRBV6-4	-	TRBJ2-2	many	CATSGTGSTGELFF	TGTGCCACCTCCGGGACGGGGTCGACCGGGGAGCTGTTTTTT
TRBV10-3	TRBD1	TRBJ1-1	-	CAISGTGGWTEAFF	TGTGCCATCAGTGGTACAGGGGGATGGACTGAAGCTTTCTTT
TRBV11-2	-	TRBJ2-4	many	CASSLVLAKNIQYF	TGTGCCAGCAGCTTAGTTTTAGCCAAAAACATTCAGTACTTC
TRBV7-3	-	TRBJ2-5	few	CASSRQAQETQYF	TGTGCCAGCAGCCGACAGGCACAAGAGACCCAGTACTTC
TRBV12-3/TRBV12-4	-	TRBJ2-7	many	CASSLSDTYEQYF	TGTGCCAGCAGTTTATCGGACACCTACGAGCAGTACTTC
TRBV15	TRBD1	TRBJ1-3	-	CATSRDYSGGGNTIYF	TGTGCCACCAGCAGAGATTATTCAGGGGGCGGAAACACCATATATTTT
TRBV6-5	TRBD2	TRBJ2-4	-	CASTRISGTKNIQYF	TGTGCCAGCACCCGGATTAGCGGGACCAAAAACATTCAGTACTTC
TRBV19	-	TRBJ2-5	-	CASSPGWETQYF	TGTGCCAGTAGCCCGGGATGGGAGACCCAGTACTTC
TRBV27	-	TRBJ1-2	few	CASARGALGMGNGYTF	-
TRBV4-3	-	TRBJ1-2	many	CASRHTGDNYGYTF	TGCGCCAGCAGACATACAGGAGATAACTATGGCTACACCTTC
TRBV24-1	-	TRBJ1-2	few	CATSDRTSSYGYTF	TGTGCCACCAGTGATCGGACTTCCTCTTATGGCTACACCTTC
TRBV7-6	-	TRBJ1-4	-	CASSLRDKNEKLFF	TGTGCCAGCAGCTTAAGGGACAAAAATGAAAAACTGTTTTTT
TRBV7-3	-	TRBJ2-6	-	CASSLLGRGSGANVLTF	TGTGCCAGCAGCTTATTGGGCAGGGGCTCTGGGGCCAACGTCCTGACTTTC
TRBV12-3/TRBV12-4	TRBD1	TRBJ2-5	many	CASSPTGEETQYF	TGTGCCAGCAGTCCGACAGGGGAAGAGACCCAGTACTTC